This paragraph covers one T cell receptor (beta chain) sequence. This CDR3 has 19 amino acids. The germline V gene encodes CDR1 DFQATT and CDR2 SNEGSKA (reference sequence). The V and J ends lost 0 bases and 2 bases respectively, with 24 bases between them. TCRdb re-derived calls from the 5' RACE reads in MiXCR, one entry per CDR3 protein. The data contain about 570,000 distinct CDR3 sequences, roughly 9.9% of them singletons. The sample originates from a study of identical twins. The same data also went into a second study, on yellow fever vaccine responses in identical twins.

The sequenced material came from PBMCs. This TCR was sampled from a woman aged 18-29 years in good health. The chain combines TRBV20-1 with TRBJ2-3, with a possible D match to TRBD1 (6 bases). CDR3 DNA: TGCAGTGCTAGAGATATTCGGCCGGACTCAAGACAGGACACAGATACGCAGTATTTT. Translation: CSARDIRPDSRQDTDTQYF.